This T cell receptor beta chain was obtained from a study of blood T cells in healthy people across ages. Background on the study: Capturing about one barcoded beta molecule per two T cells was achieved by template switching. Points from the study as a whole: No conclusive comparison of naive versus antigen-experienced cells was possible with unsorted PBMCs.

A J-beta primer mix and a sample-barcoded 5' primer were used in a second PCR of roughly 7 to 12 cycles. Using its own MiXCR run on the 5' RACE reads, TCRdb lists one record per CDR3 protein. The profile covers 2 million or so distinct CDR3 sequences, with around half appearing a single time and approximately 2.1% taken by the ten largest. A remark on this clonotype: Its antigen is undetermined.

This CDR3 region has 15 residues. V gave up 0 bases and J gave up 2 bases; unmatched junction bases: 4. The origin of this receptor is a woman between 40 and 50 years old in good health. The rearrangement links TRBV12-3 or TRBV12-4 to TRBJ2-7; TRBD2 matches at 7 bases. The specimen sequenced was blood. CDR3 sequence (DNA): TGTGCCAGCAGTTTAGCGGGACGGGGGGCCTACGAGCAGTACTTC. Translated: CASSLAGRGAYEQYF.